A selection of T cell receptor beta chains follows, all from one sample in a study of T cells after posttransplantation cyclophosphamide. Only in-frame clones appear in the TCRdb table, and some are missing; sequencing was by immunoSEQ multiplex PCR. The sample holds tens of thousands of clones, around 80% seen once. The material sequenced was CD4+ T cells sorted from blood, taken roughly 250 weeks after a stem cell transplant with posttransplant cyclophosphamide. Receptor source: a female patient aged 40 to 55 who received an allogeneic stem cell transplant from a related donor, was CMV-positive, and had no GVHD. Part of the T cells may come from the graft donor. CDR3s include the opening cysteine and the closing phenylalanine or tryptophan. A D gene is named only where the DNA matches it firmly. Size is omitted from some rows. Given values are once, few, many or a class for expanded clones.

d_gene: TRBD2
len: 13
j_gene: TRBJ2-7
abundance: -
v_gene: TRBV5-4
CDR3nt: TGTGCCAGCAGCTTTAGGGAGGGGTACGAGCAGTACTTC
CDR3aa: CASSFREGYEQYF

d_gene: -
len: 11
j_gene: TRBJ2-7
abundance: -
v_gene: TRBV6-1
CDR3nt: TGTGCCAGCGGGGGGATCTACGAGCAGTACTTC
CDR3aa: CASGGIYEQYF

d_gene: -
len: 14
j_gene: TRBJ1-2
abundance: -
v_gene: TRBV19
CDR3nt: TGTGCCAGTACTAAGACAGTTGCTAACTATGGCTACACCTTC
CDR3aa: CASTKTVANYGYTF

d_gene: TRBD2
len: 16
j_gene: TRBJ2-2
abundance: medium-sized
v_gene: TRBV4-2
CDR3nt: TGTGCCAGCAGCCAAGATGGAGGACTAGCGGGGGGGAGCCTGTTTTTT
CDR3aa: CASSQDGGLAGGSLFF

d_gene: -
len: 15
j_gene: TRBJ2-3
abundance: -
v_gene: TRBV7-9
CDR3nt: TGTGCCAGCAGCTTTTACCAGGCGTACACAGATACGCAGTATTTT
CDR3aa: CASSFYQAYTDTQYF

d_gene: TRBD1
len: 17
j_gene: TRBJ1-2
abundance: -
v_gene: TRBV5-5
CDR3nt: TGTGCCAGCAGCTTGCTTGTGGGACAGGGATACGACTATGGCTACACCTTC
CDR3aa: CASSLLVGQGYDYGYTF

d_gene: -
len: 14
j_gene: TRBJ1-5
abundance: few
v_gene: TRBV6-1
CDR3nt: TGTGCCAGCAGTGATTGGACACCATTCCAGCCCCAGCATTTT
CDR3aa: CASSDWTPFQPQHF

d_gene: TRBD1
len: 14
j_gene: TRBJ1-6
abundance: -
v_gene: TRBV6-6
CDR3nt: TGTGCCAGCACCTTTAGGACAGGGGTTTCACCCCTCCACTTT
CDR3aa: CASTFRTGVSPLHF

d_gene: TRBD1
len: 15
j_gene: TRBJ1-4
abundance: -
v_gene: TRBV18
CDR3nt: TGTGCCAGCTCACCAGATTTGACAGGGAATGAAAAACTGTTTTTT
CDR3aa: CASSPDLTGNEKLFF

d_gene: TRBD1
len: 15
j_gene: TRBJ1-4
abundance: -
v_gene: TRBV18
CDR3nt: TGTGCCAGCTCGCGAGACAGGGGCGATAATGAAAAACTGTTTTTT
CDR3aa: CASSRDRGDNEKLFF

d_gene: -
len: 13
j_gene: TRBJ2-5
abundance: -
v_gene: TRBV11-3
CDR3nt: TGTGCCAGCAGCACCACAGGGCAAGAGACCCAGTACTTC
CDR3aa: CASSTTGQETQYF

d_gene: -
len: 14
j_gene: TRBJ2-7
abundance: -
v_gene: TRBV6-1
CDR3nt: TGTGCCAGCAGTGAATTTGGAGTCTCCTACGAGCAGTACTTC
CDR3aa: CASSEFGVSYEQYF

d_gene: -
len: 14
j_gene: TRBJ1-1
abundance: -
v_gene: TRBV28
CDR3nt: TGTGCCAGCAGTTACACTGGAGGAAGAACTGAAGCTTTCTTT
CDR3aa: CASSYTGGRTEAFF

d_gene: TRBD2
len: 15
j_gene: TRBJ2-2
abundance: -
v_gene: TRBV7-6
CDR3nt: TGTGCCAGCAGGCAGCGGGGGGGCGACACCGGGGAGCTGTTTTTT
CDR3aa: CASRQRGGDTGELFF

d_gene: TRBD2
len: 18
j_gene: TRBJ2-3
abundance: -
v_gene: TRBV18
CDR3nt: TGTGCCAGCTCACCACCCCTGACTAGCGGGGGGCACACAGATACGCAGTATTTT
CDR3aa: CASSPPLTSGGHTDTQYF

d_gene: -
len: 14
j_gene: TRBJ2-3
abundance: few
v_gene: TRBV19
CDR3nt: TGTGCCAGTAGTACGACAGCGAGCACAGATACGCAGTATTTT
CDR3aa: CASSTTASTDTQYF

d_gene: -
len: 15
j_gene: TRBJ1-5
abundance: -
v_gene: TRBV11-1
CDR3nt: TGTGCCAGCAGCTTGGGGGGGGAGAAGAATCAGCCCCAGCATTTT
CDR3aa: CASSLGGEKNQPQHF

d_gene: -
len: 14
j_gene: TRBJ2-3
abundance: -
v_gene: TRBV10-3
CDR3nt: TGTGCCATCAGGGAACAGGCCCGCACAGATACGCAGTATTTT
CDR3aa: CAIREQARTDTQYF

d_gene: -
len: 13
j_gene: TRBJ1-3
abundance: -
v_gene: TRBV4-2
CDR3nt: TGTGCCAGCAGCCAAGCGGGAGCTACGGGGAGATATTTT
CDR3aa: CASSQAGATGRYF

d_gene: -
len: 16
j_gene: TRBJ2-4
abundance: -
v_gene: TRBV14
CDR3nt: TGTGCCAGCAGCCAAGTGGGCATTCTCTCCAAAAACATTCAGTACTTC
CDR3aa: CASSQVGILSKNIQYF

d_gene: -
len: 17
j_gene: TRBJ1-2
abundance: -
v_gene: TRBV27
CDR3nt: TGTGCCAGCAGTTTCCGAAGACATGGCTCCGAGATCTATGGCTACACCTTC
CDR3aa: CASSFRRHGSEIYGYTF

d_gene: TRBD1
len: 16
j_gene: TRBJ1-1
abundance: -
v_gene: TRBV5-5
CDR3nt: TGTGCCAGCAGCTTGATGTTGGGACAGGGGGGCACTGAAGCTTTCTTT
CDR3aa: CASSLMLGQGGTEAFF

d_gene: TRBD2
len: 13
j_gene: TRBJ2-5
abundance: -
v_gene: TRBV7-9
CDR3nt: TGTGCCAGCAGCTCTAGCGGGGTAGAGACCCAGTACTTC
CDR3aa: CASSSSGVETQYF

d_gene: -
len: 12
j_gene: TRBJ2-5
abundance: -
v_gene: TRBV5-1
CDR3nt: TGCGCCAGCAGCTTGTCAGGAGAGACCCAGTACTTC
CDR3aa: CASSLSGETQYF

d_gene: -
len: 14
j_gene: TRBJ1-2
abundance: -
v_gene: TRBV5-1
CDR3nt: TGCGCCAGCAAACCAGACAGCTCTAACTATGGCTACACTTTC
CDR3aa: CASKPDSSNYGYTF

d_gene: -
len: 14
j_gene: TRBJ2-1
abundance: -
v_gene: TRBV6-6
CDR3nt: TGTGCCAGCAGTTACAACGGGGGTCGGGATGAGCAGTTCTTC
CDR3aa: CASSYNGGRDEQFF

d_gene: -
len: 15
j_gene: TRBJ1-2
abundance: -
v_gene: TRBV9
CDR3nt: TGTGCCAGCAGCGTCCAGGACGGACTCTCCTATGGCTACACCTTC
CDR3aa: CASSVQDGLSYGYTF

d_gene: -
len: 13
j_gene: TRBJ2-5
abundance: -
v_gene: TRBV7-2
CDR3nt: TGTGCCAGCAGCTTAGCACTAGTGGAGACCCAGTACTTC
CDR3aa: CASSLALVETQYF

d_gene: -
len: 13
j_gene: TRBJ1-1
abundance: -
v_gene: TRBV27
CDR3nt: TGTGCCAGCAGGAGGGAAGTCGGGACTGAAGCTTTCTTT
CDR3aa: CASRREVGTEAFF

d_gene: -
len: 13
j_gene: TRBJ1-1
abundance: -
v_gene: TRBV7-2
CDR3nt: TGTGCCAGCAGCTCCGACTCAAACACTGAAGCTTTCTTT
CDR3aa: CASSSDSNTEAFF

d_gene: -
len: 15
j_gene: TRBJ2-1
abundance: few
v_gene: TRBV5-1
CDR3nt: TGCGCCAGCAGCTCGCATACAGGATCCTACAATGAGCAGTTCTTC
CDR3aa: CASSSHTGSYNEQFF

d_gene: TRBD1
len: 15
j_gene: TRBJ1-5
abundance: -
v_gene: TRBV19
CDR3nt: TGTGCCAGTAGTATTGGGGGACAGCCCCTTCAGCCCCAGCATTTT
CDR3aa: CASSIGGQPLQPQHF

d_gene: -
len: 16
j_gene: TRBJ1-3
abundance: -
v_gene: TRBV27
CDR3nt: TGTGCCAGCAGTTTCGCGGGGCCGAGCTCTGGAAACACCATATATTTT
CDR3aa: CASSFAGPSSGNTIYF

d_gene: TRBD1
len: 12
j_gene: TRBJ1-3
abundance: -
v_gene: TRBV5-4
CDR3nt: TGTGCCATCGGGCGACAGGGGGACACCATATATTTT
CDR3aa: CAIGRQGDTIYF

d_gene: -
len: 16
j_gene: TRBJ2-2
abundance: -
v_gene: TRBV19
CDR3nt: TGTGCCAGTAGTGTGAATGCTAATAGGGGCACCGGGGAGCTGTTTTTT
CDR3aa: CASSVNANRGTGELFF

d_gene: -
len: 14
j_gene: TRBJ1-1
abundance: -
v_gene: TRBV7-9
CDR3nt: TGTGCCAGCAGCTTGGCACATGTGAACACTGAAGCTTTCTTT
CDR3aa: CASSLAHVNTEAFF